A single sample gave rise to the 15 T cell receptor beta chains below, sequenced in a study of circulating and synovial CD4+ cells in juvenile arthritis. TCRdb's table, derived via immunoSEQ multiplex PCR, lists solely in-frame clones and lacks some. The profile shows about 1,600 clones, about 96% of them singletons. The sequencing input was CD4+ T cells from synovial fluid. The source is a human donor with juvenile idiopathic arthritis.

The chain uses TRBV5-3 and TRBJ2-7; tentatively, D is TRBD2 (6 bases). TRBV5-3 is reported as an ORF; its role is uncertain. Trimming pared 4 bases from V and 6 bases from J, leaving 14 bases between. The CDR3 contains 13 residues. The CDR3 coding sequence is TGTGCCAGAAGCCCCGTGGCGGGACCCGAGCAGTACTTC. It encodes CARSPVAGPEQYF.

The chain has TRBV27 and TRBJ1-1; 7 bases fit TRBD1. Trimming took 6 bases from V and 0 from J; bases not matched to a gene: 4. Germline CDR1 reads MNHEY; CDR2 reads SMNVEV (reference sequence). The CDR3 contains 14 residues. CDR3 protein: CASSRGAVNTEAFF. The CDR3 DNA follows: TGTGCCAGCAGCAGGGGGGCGGTGAACACTGAAGCTTTCTTT.

The CDR3 region is CASSMIQSYEQYF. CDR3 coding DNA: TGTGCCAGTAGTATGATACAGAGCTACGAGCAGTACTTC. The chain has TRBV19 and TRBJ2-7, with D hard to call. The CDR3 runs 13 residues. Germline values: CDR1 LNHDA, CDR2 SQIVND (reference sequence). The V end was cut by 3 bases, the J end by 3 bases, with 9 bases between.

The chain uses TRBV27 and TRBJ2-7; TRBD2 aligns across 8 bases. Looked up from germline, CDR1 is MNHEY and CDR2 is SMNVEV (reference sequence). V was clipped by 6 bases and J by 3 bases; unmatched bases: 13. The CDR3 is 16 amino acids. The CDR3 is CASSLGVTGGHYEQYF. In DNA form, the CDR3 reads TGTGCCAGCAGCCTAGGGGTTACGGGAGGGCACTACGAGCAGTACTTC.

J is TRBJ2-1 and V is TRBV7-2; 16 positions match TRBD2. The CDR3 runs to 14 residues. Germline CDR1 is SGHTA and CDR2 is FQGNSA. The V and J ends lost 5 bases and 16 bases, in that order; junction bases with no gene match: 8. Here the CDR3 reads CASSPGLAGGNQFF. CDR3 DNA: TGTGCCAGCAGCCCGGGACTAGCGGGAGGGAACCAATTCTTC.

The chain carries TRBV28 and TRBJ2-7; TRBD2 aligns across 11 bases. With V trimmed by 4 bases and J by 6 bases, 8 bases remained unmatched. Germline-derived CDR1 and CDR2 are MDHEN and SYDVKM. The CDR3 is 15 residues long. CDR3 sequence (DNA): TGTGCCAGCAGTTCCTTAGCGGGAGGGCCTCCCGAGCAGTACTTC. Its translation is CASSSLAGGPPEQYF.

V and J are TRBV15 and TRBJ1-4; D is ambiguous. The CDR3 has 12 amino acids. Trimming removed 0 bases at V and 7 bases at J, with 3 bases between. Germline assignment: CDR1 LNHNV and CDR2 YYDKDF (reference sequence). CDR3 amino acids: CATSRDREKLFF. The CDR3 DNA reads as TGTGCCACCAGCAGAGATCGTGAAAAACTGTTTTTT.

The chain couples TRBV29-1 to TRBJ2-1; no reliable D call. Germline values: CDR1 SQVTM, CDR2 ANQGSEA. This CDR3 is built from 14 residues. The V end lost 7 bases, the J end lost 0 bases, and 13 bases lay between the germline ends. CDR3: CSANPHGSYNEQFF. For the CDR3, the DNA is TGCAGCGCCAACCCGCACGGCTCCTACAATGAGCAGTTCTTC.

This chain links TRBV11-2 with TRBJ1-1; no reliable D call. The germline V gene encodes CDR1 SGHAT and CDR2 FQNNGV. V lost 5 bases to trimming and J lost 1 base, with 14 bases between them. The CDR3 sequence is 15 residues long. CDR3 region: CASSPQIATNTEAFF. CDR3 nucleotide sequence: TGTGCCAGCAGCCCACAGATAGCGACGAACACTGAAGCTTTCTTT.

The chain uses TRBV11-1 and TRBJ2-3; D perhaps matches TRBD1 (5 bases). The CDR3 sequence is 11 residues long. Germline-derived CDR1 and CDR2 are SGHAT and FQDESV (reference sequence). V lost 8 bases and J 5 bases, leaving 8 bases between the germline ends. CDR3 sequence: CASGAGDTQYF. CDR3 in DNA: TGTGCCAGCGGGGCAGGAGATACGCAGTATTTT.

The chain combines TRBV29-1 with TRBJ1-4, with 7 bases fitting TRBD1. The germline V gene encodes CDR1 SQVTM and CDR2 ANQGSEA. This CDR3 has 13 residues. The ends lost 5 bases at V and 5 bases at J; junction bases unmatched: 5. CDR3 protein: CSVSTGFNEKLFF. The DNA for the CDR3 is TGCAGCGTTTCGACAGGGTTCAATGAAAAACTGTTTTTT.

The chain uses TRBV9 and TRBJ1-4; D possibly corresponds to TRBD1 (5 bases). Trimming stripped 3 bases from V and 6 bases from J, with 15 bases between. CDR3 length: 15 amino acids. Germline V lookup: CDR1 SGDLS, CDR2 YYNGEE. This CDR3 is CASSGLGAADEKLFF. DNA of the CDR3: TGTGCCAGCAGCGGCCTAGGGGCGGCGGATGAAAAACTGTTTTTT.

The rearrangement uses TRBV30 and TRBJ1-1; maybe TRBD1 (5 bases). V was trimmed by 7 bases and J by 1 base, leaving 16 bases between them. The germline V gene has CDR1 GTSNPN and CDR2 SVGIG (reference sequence). This CDR3 is 14 amino acids long. The CDR3 nucleotides read TGTGCCTCCGCTTTCGGGCAGGGGAACACTGAAGCTTTCTTT. This encodes CASAFGQGNTEAFF. Using reference TRBV30 and TRBJ1-1 for the parts outside the CDR3, the full variable domain is SQTIHQWPATLVQPVGSPLSLECTVEGTSNPNLYWYRQAAGRGLQLLFYSVGIGQISSEVPQNLSASRPQDRQFILSSKKLLLSDSGFYLCASAFGQGNTEAFFGQGTRLTVV.

Comments on this clone: Within the sample, other DNA sequences also encode this same CDR3. This chain links TRBV7-2 with TRBJ1-5; D uncertain. The CDR3 sequence is 14 residues long. Per the germline V gene, CDR1 is SGHTA and CDR2 is FQGNSA. V lost 3 bases and J lost 3, with 9 bases in between. This CDR3 is CASSLNSLNQPQHF. As DNA, the CDR3 is TGTGCCAGCAGCTTGAACAGCCTCAATCAGCCCCAGCATTTT.

The chain combines TRBV10-1 with TRBJ2-3, with TRBD2 identical over 9 bases. The CDR3 consists of 20 residues. With V trimmed by 9 bases and J by 2 bases, 24 bases remained unmatched. Germline V CDR1 and CDR2: WNHNN, SYGVQD (reference sequence). The DNA of the CDR3 is TGCGCCAGTCCCCACCCCGGACTAGCGTTACGGGCTCCCAACACAGATACGCAGTATTTT. Protein sequence: CASPHPGLALRAPNTDTQYF.